The 29 T cell receptor beta chains presented below share a single source sample, sequenced in a study of blood T cells in healthy people across ages. The authors ran a second PCR of about 6 to 12 cycles using a sample-barcoded 5' primer and a J-beta primer mix. Each CDR3 protein is one row after TCRdb ran MiXCR on the 5' RACE reads. Here the sample spans more than 1,400,000 distinct CDR3 sequences, approximately 42% being singletons. The sequencing input was blood. The receptors come from a woman aged 18 to 35 in good health.

J is TRBJ1-2 and V is TRBV6-1, with TRBD1 as a possible D gene (6 bases). Trimming cost V 6 bases and J 8 bases, with 19 bases left between them. Germline CDR1 is MNHNS and CDR2 is SASEGT. The CDR3 contains 14 residues. Here the CDR3 reads CASSLGDSGGGYTF. For the CDR3, the DNA is TGTGCCAGCAGCCTTGGAGACAGCGGGGGCGGCTACACCTTC.

The gene calls are TRBV5-1 and TRBJ2-2; the D gene could be TRBD1 or TRBD2 (6 bases each). Trimming took 2 bases from V and 0 from J, leaving 11 bases between them. Germline V gene sequence: CDR1 SGHRS, CDR2 YFSETQ. The CDR3 is made up of 16 amino acids. The DNA of the CDR3 is TGCGCCAGCAGCTTTTCCGGGGGCACGAACACCGGGGAGCTGTTTTTT. Its translation is CASSFSGGTNTGELFF.

The chain couples TRBV20-1 to TRBJ2-3, with D possibly being TRBD2 (5 bases). Germline V lookup: CDR1 DFQATT, CDR2 SNEGSKA (reference sequence). The CDR3 is made up of 14 amino acids. V was cut by 6 bases and J by 0 bases, with 13 bases left in between. In nucleotides, the CDR3 is TGCAGTGCCCCCAGCCGGACTAGCACAGATACGCAGTATTTT. Its translation is CSAPSRTSTDTQYF.

The chain combines TRBV5-6 with TRBJ1-2; D not resolved. CDR3 length equals 13 residues. Per the germline V gene, CDR1 is SGHDT and CDR2 is YYEEEE. V was shortened by 4 bases and J by 5 bases, with 12 bases between the two germline ends. The CDR3 loop reads CASSPQPTYGYTF. The CDR3 DNA reads TGTGCCAGCAGCCCTCAACCCACATATGGCTACACCTTC.

The CDR3 sequence is CAITSGSDHGQYF. Written as DNA, the CDR3 is TGTGCCATCACAAGCGGTAGCGACCACGGGCAGTACTTC. V usage is TRBV10-3 and J usage is TRBJ2-7; D possibly corresponds to TRBD2 (5 bases). The CDR3 spans 13 residues. Trimming took 7 bases from V and 9 from J, leaving 19 bases between them. CDR1 is ENHRY and CDR2 is SYGVKD in the germline V gene.

This clonotype occurred a few times. This sequence joins TRBV6-2 or TRBV6-3 and TRBJ2-1; TRBD1 might be the D (5 bases). The CDR3 is made up of 12 amino acids. Germline-derived CDR1 and CDR2 are MNHEY and SVGEGT. Trimming cost V 7 bases and J 5 bases, with 9 bases left between them. CDR3 region: CASTGRNNEQFF. CDR3 sequence (DNA): TGTGCCAGCACAGGGCGAAACAATGAGCAGTTCTTC.

The chain is built from TRBV6-1 and TRBJ1-1, with D possibly TRBD1 on 5 matching bases. Germline lookup yields CDR1 MNHNS and CDR2 SASEGT. CDR3 length: 15 residues. Trimming left V 1 base short and J 0 bases short, with 9 bases between. CDR3 amino acids: CASSEERGLNTEAFF. CDR3 nucleotide sequence: TGTGCCAGCAGTGAAGAAAGGGGATTGAACACTGAAGCTTTCTTT.

This clonotype appeared a single time. A much larger clone differs by one base, so this may be a read error. The rearrangement joins TRBV27 to TRBJ2-4, with unresolved D. Matching the DNA end better, TRBJ2-7 makes the J call doubtful. CDR1 and CDR2 from the germline V gene are MNHEY and SMNVEV (reference sequence). This CDR3 has 13 residues. The CDR3, as DNA: TGTGCCAGCAGCATAACAGAGACCTACGAGCAGTACTTC. It yields the protein CASSITETYEQYF.

The chain joins TRBV9 to TRBJ2-5; perhaps TRBD1 as D (5 bases). V gave up 3 bases and J gave up 5 bases, with 11 bases separating them. This CDR3 has 13 residues. Germline V CDR1 and CDR2: SGDLS, YYNGEE. The CDR3 nucleotides are TGTGCCAGCAGCGCAACACCAGGGGAGACCCAGTACTTC. Its translation is CASSATPGETQYF.

This clonotype occurred a few times. The gene calls are TRBV13 and TRBJ2-1, with 13 nucleotides matching TRBD2. Germline loops: CDR1 PRHDT, CDR2 FYEKMQ (reference sequence). This CDR3 spans 18 amino acids. J lost 8 bases, V lost 5 bases, and 15 bases had no gene match. The CDR3 region has the DNA TGTGCCAGCAGCCTCGGTATACTAGCGGGGGGGCCGATGGATGAGCAGTTCTTC. Translating gives CASSLGILAGGPMDEQFF. The full variable domain, completed using reference TRBV13 and TRBJ2-1, is AAGVIQSPRHLIKEKRETATLKCYPIPRHDTVYWYQQGPGQDPQFLISFYEKMQSDKGSIPDRFSAQQFSDYHSELNMSSLELGDSALYFCASSLGILAGGPMDEQFFGPGTRLTVL.

The chain recombines TRBV27 with TRBJ1-2, with D unclear. This CDR3 spans 15 amino acids. V was clipped by 5 bases and J by 4 bases, with 17 bases between them. Germline values: CDR1 MNHEY, CDR2 SMNVEV (reference sequence). CDR3 sequence: CASSLDGSATYGYTF. CDR3 DNA sequence: TGTGCCAGCAGTCTAGACGGCTCGGCCACCTATGGCTACACCTTC.

The V call is TRBV7-9, the J call TRBJ2-5, with 8 bases fitting TRBD2. Germline V gene lookup returns CDR1 SEHNR and CDR2 FQNEAQ (reference sequence). There are 15 residues in the CDR3. V lost 1 base to trimming and J lost 5 bases; unmatched junction nucleotides: 6. This CDR3 reads CASSLGSGGFETQYF. For the CDR3, the DNA is TGTGCCAGCAGCTTAGGGTCGGGAGGGTTCGAGACCCAGTACTTC.

This clonotype was observed a handful of times. The chain links TRBV12-3 or TRBV12-4 to TRBJ1-2; tentatively, D is TRBD1 (6 bases). The CDR3 contains 14 residues. Trimming took off 5 bases at V and 2 bases at J, with 12 bases between the two ends. CDR3 sequence (DNA): TGTGCCAGCAGTCTCGCCAGGGGAAACTATGGCTACACCTTC. It yields the protein CASSLARGNYGYTF.

This clonotype has a handful of counts. The genes are TRBV29-1 and TRBJ2-3; TRBD2 matches at 9 bases. J gave up 0 bases and V 8 bases, and 15 bases lay outside the gene matches. The CDR3 is 17 residues long. Germline CDR1 reads SQVTM; CDR2 reads ANQGSEA. CDR3 in amino acids: CSLLGAGGQLSTDTQYF. The DNA for the CDR3 is TGCAGCCTCCTGGGAGCGGGGGGACAACTTAGCACAGATACGCAGTATTTT.

As to this clonotype: A much larger clonotype is one base distant, so this may be a read error. The chain carries TRBV4-1 and TRBJ2-3; D gene ambiguous. The CDR3 is made up of 15 amino acids. Germline V gene data show CDR1 as MGHRA and CDR2 as YSYEKL. The CDR3 loop reads CANSPNTNPYSGQYF. DNA for the CDR3: TGCGCCAACAGCCCGAACACAAATCCATATTCCGGCCAGTATTTT.

The count of this clonotype is one. V gene TRBV4-1 combines with J gene TRBJ2-3; 11 positions match TRBD2. The CDR3 is made up of 17 amino acids. Losses at the gene ends were 4 bases for V and 0 bases for J; bases not matched to a gene: 6. Germline V gives CDR1 MGHRA, CDR2 YSYEKL. This CDR3 reads CASSLRTSGRSTDTQYF. CDR3 DNA sequence: TGCGCCAGCAGCCTCCGTACTAGCGGGAGAAGCACAGATACGCAGTATTTT.

This clonotype was counted at least ten times. V is TRBV7-9 and J is TRBJ2-7; D tentatively fits TRBD1 or TRBD2 (5 bases each). V was clipped by 5 bases and J by 3 bases, with 11 bases between them. Germline loops: CDR1 SEHNR, CDR2 FQNEAQ (reference sequence). The CDR3 consists of 13 residues. CDR3 in DNA: TGTGCCAGCAGCCTCGGGACGTTCTACGAGCAGTACTTC. This sequence encodes CASSLGTFYEQYF.

V gene TRBV12-3 or TRBV12-4 combines with J gene TRBJ1-2; the match to TRBD1 covers 8 bases. The length of the CDR3 is 13 residues. V gave up 7 bases and J gave up 5 bases; unmatched junction bases: 6. CDR3 DNA sequence: TGTGCCAGCACTACACAGGGGGGGTATGGCTACACCTTC. Its protein product is CASTTQGGYGYTF.

This clonotype was found once. A junction end diverges from the germline sequence, so it may reflect a read error. CDR3 protein: CASRELKETQYF. In DNA, the CDR3 is TGTGCCAGCAGGGAATTGAAAGAGACCCAGTACTTC. The rearrangement joins TRBV25-1 to TRBJ2-5; D unresolved. The CDR3 has 12 residues. Germline CDR1 MGHDK, CDR2 SYGVNS.

The gene calls are TRBV7-6 and TRBJ2-1; 8 bases map to TRBD1. Germline values: CDR1 SGHVS, CDR2 FNYEAQ. The V segment lost 4 bases and the J segment 8 bases; nucleotides outside the gene matches: 16. The CDR3 is 17 residues long. In DNA, the CDR3 is TGTGCCAGCAGCTCGGCGCCGGGACAGGATAGGCCACATGAGCAGTTCTTC. Protein: CASSSAPGQDRPHEQFF.

This clonotype was recorded at least ten times. The rearrangement joins TRBV5-1 to TRBJ2-1, with D uncertain. Germline CDR1 is SGHRS and CDR2 is YFSETQ. The CDR3 totals 15 residues. V was trimmed by 2 bases and J by 0 bases, leaving 9 bases between them. CDR3: CASSLTPRSYNEQFF. CDR3 coding DNA: TGCGCCAGCAGCTTAACGCCCCGCTCCTACAATGAGCAGTTCTTC.

Turning to this clonotype: One end of the junction varies from germline; a read error may be responsible. The chain links TRBV12-3 or TRBV12-4 to TRBJ2-1; TRBD1 is a possible D gene (6 bases). The CDR3 length is 16 residues. The CDR3 DNA sequence: TGTACCAGCAGTACAGGGTTCGGGTCCTCCTACAATGAGCAGTTCTTC. Encoded protein: CTSSTGFGSSYNEQFF.

This chain connects TRBV6-2 or TRBV6-3 to TRBJ2-2, with D possibly matching TRBD1 (6 bases). V was cut by 6 bases and J by 2 bases, with 10 bases left in between. Germline V gives CDR1 MNHEY, CDR2 SVGEGT. The CDR3 spans 14 residues. The CDR3 region is CASRKGENTGELFF. CDR3 bases: TGTGCCAGCAGGAAGGGGGAAAACACCGGGGAGCTGTTTTTT.

CDR3 protein: CASSPGTFPYNEQFF. In nucleotides, the CDR3 is TGTGCCAGCAGCCCCGGGACATTCCCCTACAATGAGCAGTTCTTC. The chain employs TRBV27 and TRBJ2-1; possibly TRBD1 for D (6 bases). The V end lost 6 bases, the J end lost 2 bases, and 14 bases lay between the germline ends. The germline V gene encodes CDR1 MNHEY and CDR2 SMNVEV (reference sequence). The CDR3 contains 15 residues.

The chain uses TRBV12-3 or TRBV12-4 and TRBJ1-2; no clear D gene. This CDR3 region has 15 residues. V gave up 2 bases and J gave up 1 base, with 11 bases separating them. CDR3 DNA sequence: TGTGCCAGCAGTTTACAACCTCAGGTTAACTATGGCTACACCTTC. Translation: CASSLQPQVNYGYTF.

The chain links TRBV6-2 or TRBV6-3 to TRBJ1-1; 8 bases are a match to TRBD1. After removal of 8 bases from V and 6 bases from J, the junction contained 11 bases not matched to a gene. The CDR3 has 14 amino acids. CDR1 is MNHEY, CDR2 SVGEGT, per germline. CDR3 coding DNA: TGTGCCAGCGACAGGGGATCTCAAATCGCTGAAGCTTTCTTT. Amino acid sequence: CASDRGSQIAEAFF.

This sequence joins TRBV6-6 and TRBJ2-7; D possibly matches TRBD1 or TRBD2 (5 bases each). Trimming cost V 3 bases and J 5 bases, with 20 bases left between them. There are 16 residues in the CDR3. Germline loops: CDR1 MNHNY, CDR2 SVGAGI (reference sequence). CDR3 sequence: CASSYRTILGVDEQYF. The CDR3, as DNA: TGTGCCAGCAGTTATAGGACAATACTAGGAGTTGACGAGCAGTACTTC.

The chain links TRBV20-1 to TRBJ1-5; tentative D call: TRBD1 (6 bases). Germline-derived CDR1 and CDR2 are DFQATT and SNEGSKA (reference sequence). V was trimmed by 4 bases and J by 0 bases, leaving 13 bases between them. This CDR3 contains 15 residues. The CDR3 DNA sequence: TGCAGTGCTAAAACCGGGACACTTAGCAATCAGCCCCAGCATTTT. As protein: CSAKTGTLSNQPQHF.

This clonotype was seen only a few times. The gene calls are TRBV28 and TRBJ1-2; perhaps TRBD1 as D (5 bases). CDR1 is MDHEN and CDR2 is SYDVKM in the germline V gene. CDR3 length: 15 residues. The germline V and J ends were trimmed by 8 bases and 2 bases, with 18 bases remaining between them. In nucleotides, the CDR3 is TGTGCCAGCCAGTACCTAGGATCAGGGAACTATGGCTACACCTTC. Protein sequence: CASQYLGSGNYGYTF.